These T cell receptor beta chains were read from a single sample in a study of cytomegalovirus exposure and HLA in healthy donors. The method was immunoSEQ multiplex PCR; TCRdb's version includes in-frame clones alone and lacks a portion of them. In the table there are around 130,000 clones, just under 75% of which are singletons. Sample: PBMCs. The receptors here all came from a man between 35 and 55 years old in good health and CMV-seropositive. CDR3s include the opening cysteine and the closing phenylalanine or tryptophan. D genes are given only for firm matches. The size field is filled for only some rows; it gives once, few, many or a size class.

v_call: TRBV2
d_call: NA
clone_size: once
j_call: TRBJ1-5
cdr3_aa: CASSEGGGGSSKSNQPQHF
cdr3_nt: TGTGCCAGCAGTGAAGGCGGGGGCGGTTCGAGTAAGAGCAATCAGCCCCAGCATTTT

v_call: TRBV6-5
d_call: NA
clone_size: NA
j_call: TRBJ1-1
cdr3_aa: CASSRPTENTEAFF
cdr3_nt: TGTGCCAGCAGCCGACCGACAGAGAACACTGAAGCTTTCTTT

v_call: TRBV30
d_call: NA
clone_size: NA
j_call: TRBJ2-7
cdr3_aa: CAWSPAGPNYEQYF
cdr3_nt: TGTGCCTGGAGTCCCGCGGGACCTAACTACGAGCAGTACTTC

v_call: TRBV30
d_call: NA
clone_size: NA
j_call: TRBJ1-1
cdr3_aa: CAWSLGGGNTEAFF
cdr3_nt: TGTGCCTGGAGTCTCGGGGGAGGGAACACTGAAGCTTTCTTT

v_call: TRBV5-4
d_call: TRBD1
clone_size: NA
j_call: TRBJ1-4
cdr3_aa: CASSRQGGNEKLFF
cdr3_nt: TGTGCCAGCAGCCGACAGGGGGGGAACGAAAAACTGTTTTTT

v_call: TRBV5-6
d_call: TRBD2
clone_size: once
j_call: TRBJ2-2
cdr3_aa: CASSLRTSGRGRYTGELFF
cdr3_nt: TGTGCCAGCAGCTTGAGGACCTCCGGGAGGGGCAGGTACACCGGGGAGCTGTTTTTT

v_call: TRBV28
d_call: TRBD1
clone_size: NA
j_call: TRBJ2-7
cdr3_aa: CASNRDRGRYEQYF
cdr3_nt: TGTGCCAGCAACCGGGACAGGGGGCGTTACGAGCAGTACTTC

v_call: TRBV28
d_call: NA
clone_size: NA
j_call: TRBJ2-3
cdr3_aa: CASSYRSGPDTQYF
cdr3_nt: TGTGCCAGCAGTTATCGGAGCGGCCCAGATACGCAGTATTTT

v_call: TRBV5-1
d_call: TRBD1
clone_size: NA
j_call: TRBJ2-7
cdr3_aa: CASSSDRASEQYF
cdr3_nt: TGCGCCAGCAGCTCGGACAGGGCGTCAGAGCAGTACTTC

v_call: TRBV5-1
d_call: TRBD1
clone_size: NA
j_call: TRBJ1-4
cdr3_aa: CASSLGPGTGTKGEKLFF
cdr3_nt: TGCGCCAGCAGCTTGGGGCCGGGGACAGGGACCAAGGGGGAAAAACTGTTTTTT

v_call: TRBV30
d_call: TRBD1
clone_size: few
j_call: TRBJ1-5
cdr3_aa: CAWSAGGQPQHF
cdr3_nt: TGTGCCTGGAGTGCAGGGGGTCAGCCCCAGCATTTT

v_call: TRBV19
d_call: NA
clone_size: NA
j_call: TRBJ2-7
cdr3_aa: CASSIAGLYEQYF
cdr3_nt: TGTGCCAGTAGTATAGCGGGACTCTACGAGCAGTACTTC

v_call: TRBV28
d_call: NA
clone_size: NA
j_call: TRBJ1-1
cdr3_aa: CASTRFIYTEAFF
cdr3_nt: TGTGCCAGCACGCGATTTATTTACACTGAAGCTTTCTTT

v_call: TRBV2
d_call: TRBD1
clone_size: NA
j_call: TRBJ1-2
cdr3_aa: CASSDFTGGDGYTF
cdr3_nt: TGTGCCAGCAGTGATTTTACAGGGGGCGATGGCTACACCTTC

v_call: TRBV18
d_call: NA
clone_size: NA
j_call: TRBJ1-5
cdr3_aa: CASQQGGNQPQHF
cdr3_nt: TGTGCCAGTCAACAGGGTGGCAATCAGCCCCAGCATTTT

v_call: TRBV2
d_call: NA
clone_size: NA
j_call: TRBJ2-4
cdr3_aa: CASTEGGGPHIQYF
cdr3_nt: TGTGCCAGCACCGAGGGGGGAGGGCCCCACATTCAGTACTTC

v_call: TRBV18
d_call: NA
clone_size: NA
j_call: TRBJ2-1
cdr3_aa: CASSQIGGFSYNEQFF
cdr3_nt: TGTGCCAGCTCACAAATCGGGGGTTTCTCCTACAATGAGCAGTTCTTC

v_call: TRBV5-4
d_call: TRBD2
clone_size: NA
j_call: TRBJ2-1
cdr3_aa: CASSPELAPNNEQFF
cdr3_nt: TGTGCCAGCAGCCCAGAACTAGCGCCCAACAATGAGCAGTTCTTC

v_call: TRBV7-9
d_call: TRBD1
clone_size: NA
j_call: TRBJ1-5
cdr3_aa: CASSQQGANNQPQHF
cdr3_nt: TGTGCCAGCAGCCAACAGGGGGCCAACAATCAGCCCCAGCATTTT

v_call: TRBV6-1
d_call: NA
clone_size: NA
j_call: TRBJ1-2
cdr3_aa: CASSEYSGKGNYGYTF
cdr3_nt: TGTGCCAGCAGTGAATACTCAGGGAAGGGAAACTATGGCTACACCTTC

v_call: TRBV28
d_call: NA
clone_size: once
j_call: TRBJ2-1
cdr3_aa: CASSSPGLSYNEQFF
cdr3_nt: TGTGCCAGCAGCTCACCGGGACTGTCCTACAATGAGCAGTTCTTC

v_call: TRBV29-1
d_call: NA
clone_size: NA
j_call: TRBJ1-2
cdr3_aa: CSVEDRGLGSYTF
cdr3_nt: TGCAGCGTTGAAGATAGGGGGTTGGGAAGCTACACCTTC

v_call: TRBV11-3
d_call: TRBD1
clone_size: few
j_call: TRBJ2-2
cdr3_aa: CASSRNRGTGELFF
cdr3_nt: TGTGCCAGCAGCCGGAACAGGGGCACCGGGGAGCTGTTTTTT

v_call: TRBV29-1
d_call: NA
clone_size: NA
j_call: TRBJ1-1
cdr3_aa: CSVGGGPAEAFF
cdr3_nt: TGCAGCGTCGGGGGGGGTCCTGCTGAAGCTTTCTTT

v_call: TRBV28
d_call: TRBD1
clone_size: NA
j_call: TRBJ2-7
cdr3_aa: CASSLRDRDVRAQYF
cdr3_nt: TGTGCCAGCAGTCTCCGGGACAGGGATGTACGAGCGCAGTACTTC

v_call: TRBV28
d_call: TRBD2
clone_size: NA
j_call: TRBJ2-4
cdr3_aa: CASRSSGLAKNIQYF
cdr3_nt: TGTGCCAGCAGGTCTAGCGGGCTGGCCAAAAACATTCAGTACTTC

v_call: TRBV9
d_call: TRBD2
clone_size: NA
j_call: TRBJ2-3
cdr3_aa: CASSGEGGPDTQYF
cdr3_nt: TGTGCCAGCAGCGGGGAGGGAGGACCAGATACGCAGTATTTT

v_call: TRBV11-2
d_call: TRBD1
clone_size: NA
j_call: TRBJ2-7
cdr3_aa: CASSLSGTGAYEQYF
cdr3_nt: TGTGCCAGCAGCTTATCGGGGACAGGGGCCTACGAGCAGTACTTC

v_call: TRBV5-4
d_call: NA
clone_size: NA
j_call: TRBJ1-6
cdr3_aa: CASRLVGGNSPLHF
cdr3_nt: TGTGCCAGCAGATTGGTGGGGGGAAATTCACCCCTCCACTTT

v_call: TRBV11-3
d_call: TRBD1
clone_size: NA
j_call: TRBJ2-1
cdr3_aa: CASSIGGQGSRNEQFF
cdr3_nt: TGTGCCAGCAGCATAGGGGGACAGGGGAGTAGGAATGAGCAGTTCTTC

v_call: TRBV19
d_call: TRBD2
clone_size: NA
j_call: TRBJ2-7
cdr3_aa: CASGLAGAYEQYF
cdr3_nt: TGTGCCAGTGGACTAGCGGGAGCCTACGAGCAGTACTTC

v_call: TRBV6-5
d_call: TRBD2
clone_size: NA
j_call: TRBJ2-3
cdr3_aa: CASSSLSRGSADTQYF
cdr3_nt: TGTGCCAGCAGTTCCCTCTCTCGCGGGAGTGCCGATACGCAGTATTTT

v_call: TRBV6-4
d_call: TRBD1
clone_size: few
j_call: TRBJ1-2
cdr3_aa: CASAPGQGACGYTF
cdr3_nt: TGTGCCAGTGCACCGGGACAGGGGGCTTGTGGCTACACCTTC

v_call: TRBV6-1
d_call: NA
clone_size: NA
j_call: TRBJ2-2
cdr3_aa: CASSEVRGSTGELFF
cdr3_nt: TGTGCCAGCAGTGAAGTTAGGGGATCCACCGGGGAGCTGTTTTTT

v_call: TRBV5-1
d_call: TRBD1
clone_size: NA
j_call: TRBJ2-5
cdr3_aa: CASSSGTAQETQYF
cdr3_nt: TGCGCCAGCAGTTCCGGGACAGCACAAGAGACCCAGTACTTC

v_call: TRBV10-3
d_call: TRBD1
clone_size: NA
j_call: TRBJ1-3
cdr3_aa: CAIKRDSSGNTIYF
cdr3_nt: TGTGCCATCAAAAGGGACAGTTCTGGAAACACCATATATTTT

v_call: TRBV7-2
d_call: NA
clone_size: NA
j_call: TRBJ1-1
cdr3_aa: CASSLAVTEAFF
cdr3_nt: TGTGCCAGCAGCTTAGCCGTTACTGAAGCTTTCTTT

v_call: TRBV29-1
d_call: NA
clone_size: NA
j_call: TRBJ2-5
cdr3_aa: CSVRQDAWEETQYF
cdr3_nt: TGCAGCGTACGACAGGATGCATGGGAGGAGACCCAGTACTTC

v_call: TRBV6-1
d_call: TRBD1
clone_size: NA
j_call: TRBJ1-5
cdr3_aa: CAGRTGGNQPQHF
cdr3_nt: TGTGCCGGAAGGACAGGGGGCAATCAGCCCCAGCATTTT

v_call: TRBV19
d_call: TRBD2
clone_size: NA
j_call: TRBJ2-7
cdr3_aa: CASSIAGGPREQYF
cdr3_nt: TGTGCCAGTAGTATAGCGGGAGGGCCCCGTGAGCAGTACTTC

v_call: TRBV10-2
d_call: TRBD1
clone_size: NA
j_call: TRBJ2-2
cdr3_aa: CASSEWQGASRVRVGELFF
cdr3_nt: TGCGCCAGCAGTGAGTGGCAGGGGGCCTCGCGAGTTCGTGTCGGGGAGCTGTTTTTT

v_call: TRBV5-1
d_call: NA
clone_size: NA
j_call: TRBJ1-2
cdr3_aa: CASSLGREARGYTF
cdr3_nt: TGCGCCAGCAGCTTGGGACGGGAAGCTCGTGGCTACACCTTC

v_call: TRBV7-8
d_call: NA
clone_size: NA
j_call: TRBJ1-1
cdr3_aa: CASSLRELEAFF
cdr3_nt: TGTGCCAGCAGCTTAAGGGAGCTTGAAGCTTTCTTT

v_call: TRBV5-8
d_call: NA
clone_size: few
j_call: TRBJ2-2
cdr3_aa: CASSWGSGRTGELFF
cdr3_nt: TGTGCCAGCAGCTGGGGCTCGGGGAGGACCGGGGAGCTGTTTTTT

v_call: TRBV18
d_call: TRBD2
clone_size: NA
j_call: TRBJ2-1
cdr3_aa: CASSPRGVNEQFF
cdr3_nt: TGTGCCAGCTCACCCCGGGGGGTCAATGAGCAGTTCTTC

v_call: TRBV27
d_call: NA
clone_size: NA
j_call: TRBJ1-5
cdr3_aa: CASSLGGGKGQPQHF
cdr3_nt: TGTGCCAGCAGTTTGGGGGGAGGGAAGGGACAGCCCCAGCATTTT

v_call: TRBV30
d_call: NA
clone_size: few
j_call: TRBJ2-3
cdr3_aa: CAWSVHGGLYDTQYF
cdr3_nt: TGTGCCTGGAGTGTACACGGGGGTTTATATGATACGCAGTATTTT

v_call: TRBV2
d_call: NA
clone_size: NA
j_call: TRBJ1-2
cdr3_aa: CAITDSYGYTF
cdr3_nt: TGTGCCATCACGGACAGTTATGGCTACACCTTC

v_call: TRBV6-5
d_call: TRBD2
clone_size: NA
j_call: TRBJ2-5
cdr3_aa: CASRPLAGSQETQYF
cdr3_nt: TGTGCCAGCAGGCCCCTAGCGGGCTCCCAAGAGACCCAGTACTTC

v_call: TRBV28
d_call: NA
clone_size: few
j_call: TRBJ1-2
cdr3_aa: CASRLPSGGGYGYTF
cdr3_nt: TGTGCCAGCAGACTCCCCTCCGGGGGGGGCTATGGCTACACCTTC

v_call: TRBV7-6
d_call: TRBD2
clone_size: NA
j_call: TRBJ2-7
cdr3_aa: CASSLTLATSGYEQYF
cdr3_nt: TGTGCCAGCAGCTTAACTTTGGCTACTAGCGGCTACGAGCAGTACTTC

v_call: TRBV5-4
d_call: TRBD1
clone_size: NA
j_call: TRBJ2-3
cdr3_aa: CASSLEGATDTQYF
cdr3_nt: TGTGCCAGCAGCTTGGAGGGGGCCACAGATACGCAGTATTTT

v_call: TRBV5-1
d_call: NA
clone_size: NA
j_call: TRBJ2-3
cdr3_aa: CASSPLASALSTDTQYF
cdr3_nt: TGCGCCAGCTCCCCTCTGGCGAGCGCCCTTAGCACAGATACGCAGTATTTT